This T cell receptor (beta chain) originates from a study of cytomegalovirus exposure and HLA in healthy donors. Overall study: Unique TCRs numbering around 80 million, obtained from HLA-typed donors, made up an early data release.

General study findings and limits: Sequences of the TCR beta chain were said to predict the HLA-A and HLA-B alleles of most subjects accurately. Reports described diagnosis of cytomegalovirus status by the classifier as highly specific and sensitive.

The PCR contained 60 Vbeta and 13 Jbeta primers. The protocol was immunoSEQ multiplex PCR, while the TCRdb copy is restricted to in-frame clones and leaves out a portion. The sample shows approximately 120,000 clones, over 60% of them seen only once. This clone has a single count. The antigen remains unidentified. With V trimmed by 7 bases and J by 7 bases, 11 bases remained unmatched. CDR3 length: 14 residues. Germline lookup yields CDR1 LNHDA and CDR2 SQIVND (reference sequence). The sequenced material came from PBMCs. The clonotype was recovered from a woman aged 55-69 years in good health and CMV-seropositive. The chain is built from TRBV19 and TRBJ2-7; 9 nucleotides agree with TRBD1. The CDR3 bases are TGTGCCAGTAAAGGGGGACAGGGCACTTGGGAGCAGTACTTC. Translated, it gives CASKGGQGTWEQYF.